The entry below gives a single T cell receptor beta chain sequence along with its context. What antigen it recognizes has not been identified. The record has no base qualities; no much larger clone is one base away. TCR beta libraries were generated from genomic DNA with the immunoSEQ kit, following the manufacturer's recommendations. For library preparation, a first multiplex PCR was performed with proprietary primers, followed by a second PCR in which unique barcodes were added, and bead cleanups were performed after each round. Each sample batch included a kit-provided positive control reaction and a negative control reaction. The final libraries underwent checking on an Agilent 4200 TapeStation D1000 ScreenTape, volumetric pooling, and quantification by qPCR. Sequencing was performed on an Illumina NextSeq500 with a MidOutput 150-cycle cartridge, and 156 Read1 and 15 Index1 cycles were run with kit custom primers. The pooled library was loaded at roughly 0.9 pM with about 21% PhiX control spiked in. Regarding the original processing steps: The vendor-processed data were analyzed in R, and a clonotype was defined as all T cells that share the same CDR3 nucleotide sequence. For clone abundance analyses, frequencies were normalized to the 10,000 most abundant clones in each sample. Public T cell clones, which averaged fewer than five per sample, were excluded before analysis. A difference in abundance of at least 32-fold between compartments was used to define tumor-enriched and baseline blood-enriched clonotypes. Clonotypes expanded or contracted between blood time points were identified with a beta-binomial differential abundance model. Similarity between tumor and blood repertoires was quantified using the Baroni-Urbani and Buser coefficient, and groups were compared with two-tailed Wilcoxon tests in R. The clones in this table, taken by TCRdb from immuneACCESS, are in-frame only. Not every clone is retained; where verified, under half of the shortfall comes from an unresolved V gene, and the cause of the rest is unknown. That table supplies the V and J calls and clone size; D and trimming were determined from the DNA. This sample has about 49,000 clones in its table, and around three quarters of those were observed once. 29% of the sample goes to the ten largest clones.

Relative to germline, V is 3 bases shorter and J is 2 bases shorter, with 10 bases between their ends. There are 13 amino acids in the CDR3, from cysteine to phenylalanine inclusive. Only the CDR3 region is kept as DNA, spanning 39 bases read in frame from base 1. Sequences SQVTM (CDR1) and ANQGSEA (CDR2) are obtained from the germline V gene. This sample is part of a study of radiation and T cells in renal cell carcinoma (dated by TCRdb to 2020 to 2022). For context, the study as a whole: Samples came from a clinical trial, in which primary renal cell carcinomas received 15 Gy stereotactic body radiation therapy followed by nephrectomy 4 weeks later. A total of 4,016,671 unique CDR3 nucleotide sequences, encoding 2.5 million to 3 million unique CDR3 amino acid sequences, were found across all 50 or so samples. A total of around 53 samples underwent TCR beta sequencing, made up of some 26 tumors and about 27 peripheral blood samples.

The time point label, as the study defines it: blood 2 weeks post-SBRT. The treatment or condition label here, explained by the study, means: 15 Gy SBRT to primary tumor, nephrectomy 4 weeks later. To follow tumor-enriched clonotypes, serial peripheral blood was collected from radiation-treated patients at baseline and at 2 weeks and 4 weeks after SBRT. Every patient had renal cell carcinoma of clear cell pathology. The QIAamp DNA Blood Mini Kit (Qiagen) was used to prepare genomic DNA for TCR sequencing. Samples were included in the analyses only if all quality control checks were passed. The paper as a whole reports these results and caveats: With a single-armed trial design, the study had no way to address how radiation dose or scheduling affects the TCR repertoire. In blood, the top tumor clonotypes increased from baseline to 2 weeks after radiation and then shrank by 4 weeks, which suggests a temporary expansion of tumor-resident clones. Tracking of blood repertoire dynamics stopped at roughly 4 weeks after treatment, with no follow-up past that point. Because pretreatment tumor biopsies were not available, the baseline intratumoral presence of clonotypes could not be determined.

The chain couples TRBV29-1 to TRBJ1-2; the D gene remains uncertain. The clonotype originates from a woman in her sixties or seventies with renal cell carcinoma. Material: blood, obtained from a patient whose treatment included radiotherapy and nephrectomy. The nucleotide sequence is given as TGCAGCGTTGATGTTCCGAGCAACTATGGCTACACCTTC. Translated, this gives CSVDVPSNYGYTF. Supplemented by the reference TRBV29-1 and TRBJ1-2 proteins around the CDR3, the complete variable domain is SAVISQKPSRDICQRGTSLTIQCQVDSQVTMMFWYRQQPGQSLTLIATANQGSEATYESGFVIDKFPISRPNLTFSTLTVSNMSPEDSSIYLCSVDVPSNYGYTFGSGTRLTVV.